This section outlines one T cell receptor (beta chain) sequence together with its context. Its cognate antigen is unknown. The data derive from a study of cytomegalovirus exposure and HLA in healthy donors. The PCR employed 60 Vbeta primers together with 13 Jbeta primers. Using immunoSEQ multiplex PCR, the repertoire was profiled, and TCRdb retains in-frame clones only, with some absent. This sample has approximately 190,000 clones; around three quarters occur once, and the top ten carry 13% to 15%. Study outcomes and limitations: Per a prior analysis, the majority of TCR beta V segments were productive roughly 87% or roughly 30% of the time.

Sampled while nominally healthy, donors likely had unrecorded immune exposures. After removal of 4 bases from V and 4 bases from J, the junction contained 8 bases not matched to a gene. Germline CDR1 reads LGHNA; CDR2 reads YSLEER. The CDR3 covers 16 residues. The clonotype was recovered from a woman younger than 45 in good health and CMV-seropositive. The sample consisted of PBMCs. The chain combines TRBV4-3 with TRBJ2-1; 9 bases fit TRBD1. CDR3 loop: CASSRDRALGYNEQFF. The CDR3, as DNA: TGCGCCAGCAGCCGGGACAGGGCCTTGGGTTACAATGAGCAGTTCTTC.